This TCR beta chain was identified during a study of OX40 agonist ivuxolimab in advanced cancers. Data came from immunoSEQ multiplex PCR; TCRdb stores just in-frame clones and leaves some out. The repertoire has roughly 66,000 clones, under 90% of them found once; the top ten carry roughly 1.2%. The CDR3 length is 15 residues. Germline values: CDR1 MGHRA, CDR2 YSYEKL. V dropped 1 base and J dropped 5 bases, with 15 bases sitting between them. The sequenced sample was CD4+ or CD8+ T cells sorted from blood, obtained in a trial of the OX40 agonist ivuxolimab. The receptor comes from an adult with an advanced solid tumor such as melanoma, head and neck, liver or kidney cancer. This rearrangement joins TRBV4-1 to TRBJ2-7; tentatively, D is TRBD1 (6 bases). CDR3 sequence reads: CASSQVGTTIHEQYF. In nucleotides, the CDR3 is TGCGCCAGCAGCCAAGTCGGGACAACCATCCACGAGCAGTACTTC.